Many counts were recorded for the clone carrying this T cell receptor beta chain. The CDR3 is made up of 12 amino acids. Germline V CDR1 and CDR2: DFQATT, SNEGSKA (reference sequence). V was clipped by 6 bases and J by 5 bases, with 13 bases between them. This sample stems from a study of T-cell reconstitution after alpha-beta-depleted transplantation in children. Preparing the TCRbeta library involved the use of unique molecular identifiers. TCRdb re-called the PCR reads through MiXCR, storing one row per CDR3 protein. The sample lists roughly 590,000 distinct CDR3 sequences, 16% seen once, with 0.9% to 1.2% in the top ten.

The sample was PBMCs from the stem cell graft donor, taken from the stem cell graft. V gene TRBV20-1 combines with J gene TRBJ2-5, with D perhaps TRBD1 (7 bases). The source of this sequence is a human donor who donated a stem cell graft to a child with acute myeloid leukemia. The CDR3 coding sequence is TGCAGTGCCAAACCAGGGGGGGAGACCCAGTACTTC. Translation gives CSAKPGGETQYF.